The 17 T cell receptor beta chains listed next were all sequenced from one sample in a study of T cells in Graves' hyperthyroidism and ophthalmopathy. The TCR beta CDR3 regions underwent amplification using RNA transcripts as the source. HTBI primers were the set used in a first-round RT-PCR of the TCR CDR3. TCRdb processed the multiplex PCR reads anew with MiXCR; each CDR3 protein has one entry. The data show hundreds of thousands of distinct CDR3 sequences, with 19% seen just once and 3.7% held by the top ten. Material: blood. The receptors originated from a woman younger than 35 with Graves' hyperthyroidism.

This clonotype was seen at least ten times. A much larger clone sits a single nucleotide away, making a read error possible. The rearrangement links TRBV20-1 to TRBJ1-1; D is undetermined. The CDR3 contains 17 residues. Germline V gives CDR1 DFQATT, CDR2 SNEGSKA (reference sequence). V lost 1 base and J 0 bases, leaving 18 bases between the germline ends. The CDR3 reads CSARGEYPCAMNTEAFF. The CDR3 coding sequence is TGCAGTGCTAGAGGGGAATACCCTTGCGCAATGAACACTGAAGCTTTCTTT.

The gene calls are TRBV20-1 and TRBJ2-2; perhaps TRBD2 as D (5 bases). The CDR3 sequence is 15 residues long. The V gene lost 1 base and the J gene lost 3 bases, with 12 bases spanning the gap. Germline lookup yields CDR1 DFQATT and CDR2 SNEGSKA (reference sequence). The CDR3 protein is CSARGIGRDTGELFF. Here the CDR3 DNA reads TGCAGTGCTAGAGGAATTGGGCGGGACACCGGGGAGCTGTTTTTT.

The V and J genes are TRBV12-3 or TRBV12-4 and TRBJ2-7; tentatively, D is TRBD1 (5 bases). Trimming stripped 3 bases from V and 9 bases from J, with 15 bases between. The CDR3 covers 13 residues. DNA for the CDR3: TGTGCCAGCAGTTTTAGGGCAGCGCAGGGGCAGTACTTC. It encodes CASSFRAAQGQYF.

There are a few counts of this clonotype. Compared with germline, one end of the junction differs, possibly owing to a read error. This chain links TRBV4-1 with TRBJ2-5; D call uncertain. In germline, CDR1 is MGHRA, CDR2 YSYEKL. The CDR3 is 14 residues long. Written as DNA, the CDR3 is TGCGCCAGCAGCCAAGCGTACAGCCAAGAGACCAAGTACTTC. Translating it yields CASSQAYSQETKYF.

This clonotype was recorded many times. V gene TRBV2 combines with J gene TRBJ1-1; D perhaps matches TRBD1 (5 bases). Trimming cost V 6 bases and J 5 bases, with 10 bases left between them. The CDR3 sequence is 12 residues long. Germline V gene data show CDR1 as SNHLY and CDR2 as FYNNEI. The CDR3: CASSGTRTEAFF. The CDR3 nucleotides are TGTGCCAGCAGCGGGACCCGGACTGAAGCTTTCTTT.

The table lists this clonotype with many counts. This sequence joins TRBV28 and TRBJ1-2; the D gene is possibly TRBD1 (5 bases). CDR3 size: 13 residues. Germline V gene lookup returns CDR1 MDHEN and CDR2 SYDVKM. V lost 7 bases to trimming and J lost 2 bases, with 11 bases between them. CDR3 sequence: CASTPAGNYGYTF. The CDR3 region has the DNA TGTGCCAGCACCCCGGCAGGGAACTATGGCTACACCTTC.

This clonotype appeared many times. This clone may be a read error of a much larger clone one base away. The V call is TRBV12-3 or TRBV12-4, the J call TRBJ1-5; TRBD1 agrees at 9 bases. CDR3 length: 13 amino acids. Here the CDR3 reads CAGSRDRDQPQHF. CDR3 sequence (DNA): TGTGCCGGCAGCAGGGACAGGGATCAGCCCCAGCATTTT.

The DNA for the CDR3 is TGTGCCAGCTCACGACGCTCGACAGGGGACGAGCAGTACTTC. Amino acids: CASSRRSTGDEQYF. The genes are TRBV18 and TRBJ2-7; 8 bases fit TRBD1. The CDR3 is 14 amino acids. The ends lost 4 bases at V and 5 bases at J; junction bases unmatched: 7. Germline V lookup: CDR1 KGHSH, CDR2 LQKENI.

This clonotype has ten or more counts. The chain combines TRBV7-3 with TRBJ2-5; 8 bases agree with TRBD2. Trimming at V came to 2 bases and at J to 4 bases, leaving 6 bases not matched to a gene. The length of the CDR3 is 15 residues. Germline V gene sequence: CDR1 SGHTA, CDR2 FQGTGA. The CDR3 DNA is TGTGCCAGCAGCTTATCCCCCGGGGGGGGAGAGACCCAGTACTTC. Translating gives CASSLSPGGGETQYF.

This clonotype was observed a handful of times. V gene TRBV20-1 combines with J gene TRBJ2-5, with 8 bases lining up with TRBD1. J was trimmed by 5 bases and V by 4 bases; bases with no gene match: 9. Germline V gene data show CDR1 as DFQATT and CDR2 as SNEGSKA (reference sequence). The CDR3 is made up of 14 amino acids. The CDR3 here is CSATQGGSPETQYF. CDR3 coding DNA: TGCAGTGCTACACAGGGGGGCAGTCCGGAGACCCAGTACTTC.

This clonotype has at least ten counts. The chain combines TRBV20-1 with TRBJ1-1, with no clear D. Germline V lookup: CDR1 DFQATT, CDR2 SNEGSKA (reference sequence). The CDR3 covers 12 residues. Trimming cost V 1 base and J 1 base, with 4 bases left between them. Written as DNA, the CDR3 is TGCAGTGCTAGAGTTAGGAACACTGAAGCTTTCTTT. This gives the protein CSARVRNTEAFF.

Regarding this clonotype: This may be a read error, as it is one base from a much larger clone. This chain connects TRBV28 to TRBJ2-1; 9 nucleotides match TRBD2. The CDR3 has 15 amino acids. Germline loops: CDR1 MDHEN, CDR2 SYDVKM. The chain's CDR3 is CATRRYLAGTNEHFF. CDR3 nucleotide sequence: TGTGCCACCAGAAGGTATCTAGCGGGGACCAATGAGCATTTCTTC.

This clonotype is a singleton in its sample. This rearrangement joins TRBV5-1 to TRBJ2-7; 9 bases line up with TRBD1. Germline V lookup: CDR1 SGHRS, CDR2 YFSETQ. The trim removed 4 bases at V and 3 bases at J, leaving 5 bases unmatched. This CDR3 comprises 14 residues. The CDR3 sequence: CASSDSDRGYEQYF. The CDR3 coding sequence is TGCGCCAGCAGCGATTCGGACAGGGGCTACGAGCAGTACTTC.

This clonotype was detected ten times or more. The chain has TRBV12-3 or TRBV12-4 and TRBJ1-1; possible D gene TRBD1, 6 bases. V shed 4 bases and J shed 5 bases, with 14 bases lying between them. The CDR3 runs 14 residues. The DNA of the CDR3 is TGTGCCAGCAGTTCTGGGGGCGCGAGAACTGAAGCTTTCTTT. As protein: CASSSGGARTEAFF.

This clonotype was seen many times. This chain joins TRBV20-1 and TRBJ2-7, with 10 bases that match TRBD2. The CDR3 has 16 amino acids. Germline lookup yields CDR1 DFQATT and CDR2 SNEGSKA (reference sequence). Trimming removed 5 bases from V and 1 base from J; junction bases left unmatched: 11. The CDR3 loop is CSASALERGGSYEQYF. CDR3 coding DNA: TGCAGTGCTTCCGCCCTGGAGCGGGGGGGGTCCTACGAGCAGTACTTC.

This clonotype was recorded many times. This sequence joins TRBV6-1 and TRBJ2-7, with TRBD2 matching 8 bases. This CDR3 is 15 amino acids long. V trimming: 4 bases; J trimming: 0 bases; junction bases outside the gene matches: 5. CDR1 is MNHNS and CDR2 is SASEGT in the germline V gene. CDR3 sequence reads: CASSGTGGYSYEQYF. In nucleotides, the CDR3 is TGTGCCAGCAGTGGGACGGGGGGGTACTCCTACGAGCAGTACTTC.

Many counts were recorded for this clonotype. This rearrangement joins TRBV7-2 to TRBJ2-7, with D perhaps matching TRBD1 (6 bases). V was trimmed by 1 base and J by 4 bases, leaving 17 bases between them. The length of the CDR3 is 16 residues. Per the germline V gene, CDR1 is SGHTA and CDR2 is FQGNSA. CDR3 sequence (DNA): TGTGCCAGCAGCTTAGTTTTCAGGGGAGTGAATTACGAGCAGTACTTC. Protein: CASSLVFRGVNYEQYF.